A selection of T cell receptor beta chains follows, all from one sample in a study of T cell responses to AZD1222 COVID-19 vaccine. The data were produced by immunoSEQ multiplex PCR, yet TCRdb's version contains in-frame clones alone and is incomplete. The sample lists fewer than 95,000 clones; 75% to 90% were seen once. The source material was peripheral blood, sampled on day 0 of AZD1222 vaccination. These receptor sequences come from an adult in good health. Both conserved end residues are part of each CDR3. D genes are given only for firm matches. Clone size is shown for a subset of rows, as once, few, many or a class of expanded clone.

clone_size	v_call	j_call	d_call	cdr3_nt	cdr3_aa
NA	TRBV24-1	TRBJ2-7	TRBD2	TGTGCCACCTCAGGGACTAGCGGGAGAGGCGAGCAGTACTTC	CATSGTSGRGEQYF
few	TRBV9	TRBJ2-7	TRBD1	TGTGCCAGCAGCCCTACAGGGGCGCTCCTCTACGAGCAGTACTTC	CASSPTGALLYEQYF
NA	TRBV7-8	TRBJ2-7	NA	TGTGCCAGCAGCACCGGACCTTCCTACGAGCAGTACTTC	CASSTGPSYEQYF
NA	TRBV13	TRBJ2-6	TRBD2	TGTGCCAGCAGTTCCCGGTGGGGTAGCGGGAGTCGTTCTGGGGCCAACGTCCTGACTTTC	CASSSRWGSGSRSGANVLTF
NA	TRBV28	TRBJ2-1	TRBD2	TGTGCCAGCAGTTCCGTTTTGGCGGGAGGTAACAGTGAGCAGTTCTTC	CASSSVLAGGNSEQFF
few	TRBV4-3	TRBJ2-1	NA	TGCGCCAGCAGCCAAGAAATACAAAATGAGCAGTTCTTC	CASSQEIQNEQFF
NA	TRBV28	TRBJ2-1	NA	TGTGCCAGCAGCCGAGGGACGGACAATGAGCAGTTCTTC	CASSRGTDNEQFF
NA	TRBV5-5	TRBJ1-5	NA	TGTGCCAGCAGCTTCTCACAGACCCGCAATCAGCCCCAGCATTTT	CASSFSQTRNQPQHF
NA	TRBV7-2	TRBJ2-5	TRBD1	TGTGCCAGCAGCTCCGGGACAGGGAGATGGGAGACCCAGTACTTC	CASSSGTGRWETQYF
NA	TRBV11-1	TRBJ1-4	NA	TGTGCCAGCAGCGGACGGAATAATGAAAAACTGTTTTTT	CASSGRNNEKLFF
NA	TRBV7-2	TRBJ1-4	NA	TGTGCCAGCAGCGCTCGGGGTCCAACTAATGAAAAACTGTTTTTT	CASSARGPTNEKLFF
NA	TRBV7-2	TRBJ2-1	NA	TGTGCCAGCAGCTTACCTAGCGTGGGAGTGCAGTTCTTC	CASSLPSVGVQFF
NA	TRBV27	TRBJ1-4	TRBD1	TGTGCCAGCAGTTTATCGTGGACAGGGGTGGGGGAAAAACTGTTTTTT	CASSLSWTGVGEKLFF
NA	TRBV2	TRBJ1-2	TRBD1	TGTGCCAGCGTTAGTGGGACAGGAATCTATGGCTACACCTTC	CASVSGTGIYGYTF
NA	TRBV29-1	TRBJ2-1	TRBD2	TGCAGCGTTCCGACTAGCCCGGCGGGGAATGAGCAGTTCTTC	CSVPTSPAGNEQFF
NA	TRBV19	TRBJ1-1	TRBD1	TGTGCCAGTAGTATGGTTCGTGGAGGGGGCACGGGATCTGAAGCTTTCTTT	CASSMVRGGGTGSEAFF
NA	TRBV29-1	TRBJ1-1	NA	TGCAGCGTTTTAGGGGGTATGAACACTGAAGCTTTCTTT	CSVLGGMNTEAFF
NA	TRBV6-6	TRBJ1-6	NA	TGTGCCAGCACGGGGGGAGGGCCCAGCAGCCTCCACTTT	CASTGGGPSSLHF
NA	TRBV6-5	TRBJ2-1	NA	TGTGCCAGCAGTCCTCGGGGTGCTTACAATGAGCAGTTCTTC	CASSPRGAYNEQFF
few	TRBV18	TRBJ1-6	NA	TGTGCCAGCTCACCGTCGGAGGTTCCCAATTCACCCCTCCACTTT	CASSPSEVPNSPLHF
NA	TRBV5-4	TRBJ1-2	NA	TGTGCCAGCAATCAAGGGGGGAGCTATGGCTACACCTTC	CASNQGGSYGYTF
NA	TRBV5-6	TRBJ2-5	NA	TGTGCCAGCAGCTCTCGAAAAAGGGCTCAAGAGACCCAGTACTTC	CASSSRKRAQETQYF
NA	TRBV11-2	TRBJ2-3	TRBD1	TGTGCCAGCAGCCTCGAGACAGGGGGCACTAGTACAGATACGCAGTATTTT	CASSLETGGTSTDTQYF
NA	TRBV5-1	TRBJ2-7	NA	TGCGCCAGCAGCTCCTCCTACGAGCAGTACTTC	CASSSSYEQYF
few	TRBV18	TRBJ2-7	TRBD1	TGTGCCAGCTCCGCCGGGACAGGGGGATCCGAGCAGTACTTC	CASSAGTGGSEQYF
NA	TRBV5-6	TRBJ1-4	TRBD1	TGTGCCAGCAGCTGGGGACAGGGGGATGAAAAACTGTTTTTT	CASSWGQGDEKLFF